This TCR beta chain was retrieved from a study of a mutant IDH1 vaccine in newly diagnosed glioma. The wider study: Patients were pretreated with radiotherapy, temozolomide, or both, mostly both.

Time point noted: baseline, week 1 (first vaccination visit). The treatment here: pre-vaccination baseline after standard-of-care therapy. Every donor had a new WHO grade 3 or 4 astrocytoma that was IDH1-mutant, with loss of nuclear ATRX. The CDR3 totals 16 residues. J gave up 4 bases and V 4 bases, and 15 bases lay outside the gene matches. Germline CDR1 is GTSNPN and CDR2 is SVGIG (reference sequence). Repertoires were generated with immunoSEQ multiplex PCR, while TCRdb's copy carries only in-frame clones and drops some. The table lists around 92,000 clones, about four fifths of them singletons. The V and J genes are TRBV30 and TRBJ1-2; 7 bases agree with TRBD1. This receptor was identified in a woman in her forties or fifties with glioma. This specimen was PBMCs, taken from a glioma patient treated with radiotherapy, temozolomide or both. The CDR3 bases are TGTGCCTGGACCACTATCCATACTCAGGGGGGCTATGGCTACACCTTC. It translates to CAWTTIHTQGGYGYTF.